Listed below are T cell receptor beta chains from one sample, sequenced in a study of blood T cell repertoires in COVID-19. Some clones are missing from TCRdb's copy, which holds only in-frame ones; the method was immunoSEQ multiplex PCR. Of more than 200,000 clones in the sample, 80% to 90% are singletons; the top ten hold 3.5% to 5%. The material sequenced was peripheral blood. These receptors were collected from a man aged 60 to 75 with acute or convalescent COVID-19. Each CDR3 is given with its conserved first and last residue. A D gene is named only where the DNA matches it firmly. The listing skips clone size in some rows; elsewhere it reads once, few, many or a size class.

v_gene	abundance	d_gene	j_gene	CDR3nt	CDR3aa
TRBV5-4	NA	TRBD2	TRBJ2-1	TGTGCCAGCAGCTTGGGGGAGACTAGCGGGAGGGCCCGGCAGTTCTTC	CASSLGETSGRARQFF
TRBV6-5	once	TRBD2	TRBJ2-1	TGTGCCAGCAGTCCCCCACTAGCGGGACACAATGAGCAGTTCTTC	CASSPPLAGHNEQFF
TRBV15	NA	NA	TRBJ2-1	TGTGCCACCAGCATGCCCGGGGGTCCGCAGTTCTTC	CATSMPGGPQFF
TRBV11-2	once	TRBD1	TRBJ1-4	TGTGCCAGCAGCTTAGTTTGGACAGGGGCTGAAAAACTGTTTTTT	CASSLVWTGAEKLFF
TRBV6-6	NA	TRBD1	TRBJ2-3	TGTGCCAGCAGACCCGGGACAGGCACAGATACGCAGTATTTT	CASRPGTGTDTQYF
TRBV29-1	NA	TRBD1	TRBJ1-5	TGCAGCGTTGAATGCTCATTCCGGGACAGGGGGCTCCCCGGGGATCAGCCCCAGCATTTT	CSVECSFRDRGLPGDQPQHF
TRBV7-2	NA	NA	TRBJ2-2	TGTGCCAGCAGCTTTTTTAAGGCAGGGCGAACCGGGGAGCTGTTTTTT	CASSFFKAGRTGELFF
TRBV9	NA	NA	TRBJ2-4	TGTGCCAGCAGCGTAGAGTTGGGGGGAAACATTCAGTACTTC	CASSVELGGNIQYF
TRBV19	NA	NA	TRBJ2-7	TGTGCCAGTAGTATGCAGTCCGGGACAAGCTTCTTGTTC	CASSMQSGTSFLF
TRBV3-1/TRBV3-2	NA	TRBD2	TRBJ2-1	TGTGCCAGCAGCCAAGGGTATACTAGCGGGACTTACAATGAGCAGTTCTTC	CASSQGYTSGTYNEQFF
TRBV6-5	NA	NA	TRBJ1-2	TGTGCCAGCAGTTACTCGGCCAGCGCGAACTATGGCTACACCTTC	CASSYSASANYGYTF
TRBV5-1	NA	TRBD2	TRBJ2-1	TGCGCCAGCAGCCCGGGACTAGCGGGAGGCCGGGTGGATGAGCAGTTCTTC	CASSPGLAGGRVDEQFF
TRBV7-4	NA	NA	TRBJ1-3	TGTGGGGATCAGGGATGGAGAGGAAACACCATATATTTT	CGDQGWRGNTIYF
TRBV3-1/TRBV3-2	NA	TRBD1	TRBJ1-2	TGTGCCAGCAGCCAAGGACACAGGGGCAGGGACGCTAACTATGGCTACACCTTC	CASSQGHRGRDANYGYTF